These T cell receptor beta chains were read from a single sample in a study of cytomegalovirus exposure and HLA in healthy donors. TCRdb's copy holds only in-frame clones and misses some; the assay was immunoSEQ multiplex PCR. Among 200,000 to 250,000 clones listed, 65% to 80% were seen once. The material sequenced was PBMCs. The source is a man aged 40-49 years in good health and CMV-seronegative. The CDR3 runs from the conserved cysteine through the conserved F or W. Fields, in order: CDR3 protein, CDR3 DNA, V gene, J gene, clone size, D gene. The D gene is left open where the match is weak. Not every row has a clone size; where given, it reads once, few, many or a size class.

cdr3_aa: CASSEGASTGELFF
cdr3_nt: TGTGCCAGCAGTGAAGGGGCGAGCACCGGGGAGCTGTTTTTT
v_call: TRBV2
j_call: TRBJ2-2
clone_size: once
d_call: -

cdr3_aa: CASSLAQGTNEKLFF
cdr3_nt: TGTGCCAGCAGCTTAGCGCAGGGAACTAATGAAAAACTGTTTTTT
v_call: TRBV7-6
j_call: TRBJ1-4
clone_size: -
d_call: -

cdr3_aa: CASSSGQIGYEQYF
cdr3_nt: TGTGCCAGCAGCTCGGGACAGATTGGCTACGAGCAGTACTTC
v_call: TRBV7-6
j_call: TRBJ2-7
clone_size: -
d_call: TRBD1

cdr3_aa: CASSLGTAYNEQFF
cdr3_nt: TGTGCCAGCTCCCTGGGGACAGCCTACAATGAGCAGTTCTTC
v_call: TRBV18
j_call: TRBJ2-1
clone_size: -
d_call: TRBD1

cdr3_aa: CASLSDRFYEQYF
cdr3_nt: TGTGCCAGCCTCTCGGACAGGTTCTACGAGCAGTACTTC
v_call: TRBV2
j_call: TRBJ2-7
clone_size: -
d_call: TRBD1

cdr3_aa: CASSRLTDSYEQYF
cdr3_nt: TGTGCCAGCAGTCGATTGACAGACTCCTACGAGCAGTACTTC
v_call: TRBV27
j_call: TRBJ2-7
clone_size: -
d_call: -

cdr3_aa: CASSSGTGYEEQYF
cdr3_nt: TGTGCCAGCAGCTCCGGGACAGGGTATGAAGAGCAGTACTTC
v_call: TRBV13
j_call: TRBJ2-7
clone_size: -
d_call: TRBD1

cdr3_aa: CASTSGGYEQYF
cdr3_nt: TGCGCCAGCACGAGCGGGGGCTACGAGCAGTACTTC
v_call: TRBV5-1
j_call: TRBJ2-7
clone_size: -
d_call: TRBD2

cdr3_aa: CASSLYRLLTNYGYTF
cdr3_nt: TGTGCCAGCAGCTTATACAGACTACTGACTAACTATGGCTACACCTTC
v_call: TRBV7-8
j_call: TRBJ1-2
clone_size: -
d_call: -

cdr3_aa: CASLQGFGELFF
cdr3_nt: TGTGCCAGCTTGCAGGGGTTCGGGGAGCTGTTTTTT
v_call: TRBV7-2
j_call: TRBJ2-2
clone_size: -
d_call: -

cdr3_aa: CASSQENPGLAGEQFF
cdr3_nt: TGTGCCAGCAGCCAAGAAAACCCCGGACTAGCGGGGGAGCAGTTCTTC
v_call: TRBV4-2
j_call: TRBJ2-1
clone_size: few
d_call: TRBD2

cdr3_aa: CASSYSVPPVYGYTF
cdr3_nt: TGTGCCAGCAGTTATAGCGTCCCCCCCGTCTATGGCTACACCTTC
v_call: TRBV6-5
j_call: TRBJ1-2
clone_size: -
d_call: -

cdr3_aa: CASRDRVITDTQYF
cdr3_nt: TGTGCCAGCAGGGACAGGGTGATTACAGATACGCAGTATTTT
v_call: TRBV7-2
j_call: TRBJ2-3
clone_size: -
d_call: TRBD1

cdr3_aa: CASSQTTGGYTEAFF
cdr3_nt: TGTGCCAGCAGCCAGACGACCGGGGGGTACACTGAAGCTTTCTTT
v_call: TRBV4-2
j_call: TRBJ1-1
clone_size: -
d_call: -

cdr3_aa: CATKLAGGGKQYF
cdr3_nt: TGTGCCACAAAACTAGCGGGAGGAGGCAAGCAGTACTTC
v_call: TRBV19
j_call: TRBJ2-7
clone_size: -
d_call: TRBD2

cdr3_aa: CATSRVLNEQFF
cdr3_nt: TGTGCCACCAGCAGAGTTCTCAATGAGCAGTTCTTC
v_call: TRBV15
j_call: TRBJ2-1
clone_size: -
d_call: -

cdr3_aa: CASSLMGPRDYEQYF
cdr3_nt: TGTGCCAGCAGTTTAATGGGGCCTCGGGACTACGAGCAGTACTTC
v_call: TRBV27
j_call: TRBJ2-7
clone_size: -
d_call: -

cdr3_aa: CASSEPGFRGPYGYTF
cdr3_nt: TGCGCCAGCAGTGAGCCGGGTTTCAGGGGGCCCTATGGCTACACCTTC
v_call: TRBV10-2
j_call: TRBJ1-2
clone_size: -
d_call: TRBD1

cdr3_aa: CASSPPEYQETQYF
cdr3_nt: TGCGCCAGCAGCCCACCGGAGTACCAAGAGACCCAGTACTTC
v_call: TRBV5-1
j_call: TRBJ2-5
clone_size: -
d_call: -

cdr3_aa: CASSLQAGASYNEQFF
cdr3_nt: TGCGCCAGCAGCCTGCAAGCGGGAGCCTCCTACAATGAGCAGTTCTTC
v_call: TRBV5-1
j_call: TRBJ2-1
clone_size: -
d_call: TRBD2

cdr3_aa: CASSPPPRGSYQPQHF
cdr3_nt: TGTGCCAGTAGCCCACCACCCCGGGGGAGCTATCAGCCCCAGCATTTT
v_call: TRBV19
j_call: TRBJ1-5
clone_size: once
d_call: -

cdr3_aa: CASSVEDRTRGGEQYF
cdr3_nt: TGTGCCAGCAGCGTAGAGGACAGGACTCGAGGGGGGGAGCAGTACTTC
v_call: TRBV9
j_call: TRBJ2-7
clone_size: -
d_call: -

cdr3_aa: CASSPGMTSTDTQYF
cdr3_nt: TGTGCCAGCAGCCCGGGGATGACTAGCACAGATACGCAGTATTTT
v_call: TRBV7-2
j_call: TRBJ2-3
clone_size: -
d_call: -

cdr3_aa: CASSFQSSGSVTDTQYF
cdr3_nt: TGTGCCAGCAGTTTCCAAAGTAGCGGGAGTGTTACAGATACGCAGTATTTT
v_call: TRBV28
j_call: TRBJ2-3
clone_size: -
d_call: TRBD2

cdr3_aa: CASSRGSYNEQFF
cdr3_nt: TGTGCCAGTAGCAGGGGATCCTACAATGAGCAGTTCTTC
v_call: TRBV19
j_call: TRBJ2-1
clone_size: -
d_call: -

cdr3_aa: CASSPREFANTGELFF
cdr3_nt: TGTGCCAGCTCACCACGGGAGTTCGCGAACACCGGGGAGCTGTTTTTT
v_call: TRBV18
j_call: TRBJ2-2
clone_size: -
d_call: -

cdr3_aa: CASSRLRDRIGYTF
cdr3_nt: TGTGCCAGCAGCCGTCTCAGGGACAGGATTGGCTACACCTTC
v_call: TRBV28
j_call: TRBJ1-2
clone_size: -
d_call: TRBD1

cdr3_aa: CASTDSARWSGQFF
cdr3_nt: TGTGCCAGCACCGACAGCGCGAGGTGGTCGGGGCAGTTCTTC
v_call: TRBV2
j_call: TRBJ2-1
clone_size: -
d_call: -

cdr3_aa: CASSVGTKGNEQFF
cdr3_nt: TGTGCCAGCAGCGTAGGGACTAAGGGGAACGAGCAGTTCTTC
v_call: TRBV9
j_call: TRBJ2-1
clone_size: -
d_call: -

cdr3_aa: CASSVGREFYNEQFF
cdr3_nt: TGTGCCAGCAGCGTAGGGAGAGAGTTCTACAATGAGCAGTTCTTC
v_call: TRBV9
j_call: TRBJ2-1
clone_size: once
d_call: -

cdr3_aa: CASSPPNRALIGTEAFF
cdr3_nt: TGTGCCAGCTCACCACCAAACAGGGCCCTGATAGGAACTGAAGCTTTCTTT
v_call: TRBV18
j_call: TRBJ1-1
clone_size: -
d_call: -

cdr3_aa: CASSPQFGKNTEAFF
cdr3_nt: TGTGCCAGCAGCCCGCAGTTTGGTAAGAACACTGAAGCTTTCTTT
v_call: TRBV5-5
j_call: TRBJ1-1
clone_size: -
d_call: -

cdr3_aa: CASSVELAGNEQFF
cdr3_nt: TGTGCCAGCAGCGTAGAACTAGCGGGGAATGAGCAGTTCTTC
v_call: TRBV9
j_call: TRBJ2-1
clone_size: -
d_call: TRBD2

cdr3_aa: CASSYSGGGSGYTF
cdr3_nt: TGTGCCAGCAGTTACTCGGGCGGAGGAAGCGGCTACACCTTC
v_call: TRBV6-5
j_call: TRBJ1-2
clone_size: -
d_call: -

cdr3_aa: CASKQGWQETQYF
cdr3_nt: TGTGCCAGCAAACAGGGGTGGCAAGAGACCCAGTACTTC
v_call: TRBV6-5
j_call: TRBJ2-5
clone_size: -
d_call: TRBD1

cdr3_aa: CASSPTGVNEQFF
cdr3_nt: TGTGCCAGCTCACCTACAGGGGTAAATGAGCAGTTCTTC
v_call: TRBV18
j_call: TRBJ2-1
clone_size: -
d_call: TRBD1

cdr3_aa: CASKGPGANEKLFF
cdr3_nt: TGTGCCAGTAAAGGGCCAGGGGCTAATGAAAAACTGTTTTTT
v_call: TRBV2
j_call: TRBJ1-4
clone_size: few
d_call: -

cdr3_aa: CASSQGRGTGGYEQYF
cdr3_nt: TGCGCCAGCAGCCAGGGGAGAGGGACAGGGGGGTACGAGCAGTACTTC
v_call: TRBV4-3
j_call: TRBJ2-7
clone_size: -
d_call: TRBD1

cdr3_aa: CASSFGPSGSTGELFF
cdr3_nt: TGCGCCAGCAGCTTTGGTCCTTCTGGGAGCACCGGGGAGCTGTTTTTT
v_call: TRBV5-1
j_call: TRBJ2-2
clone_size: -
d_call: -

cdr3_aa: CASSPQGTLSGNTIYF
cdr3_nt: TGTGCCAGCAGCCCACAGGGGACTCTCAGTGGAAACACCATATATTTT
v_call: TRBV5-5
j_call: TRBJ1-3
clone_size: -
d_call: TRBD1

cdr3_aa: CASSVEGDRGHEQYF
cdr3_nt: TGTGCCAGCAGCGTAGAGGGGGACAGGGGCCACGAGCAGTACTTC
v_call: TRBV9
j_call: TRBJ2-7
clone_size: -
d_call: TRBD1

cdr3_aa: CASSPPDRAHTEAFF
cdr3_nt: TGTGCCAGCAGTCCCCCGGACAGGGCGCACACTGAAGCTTTCTTT
v_call: TRBV6-5
j_call: TRBJ1-1
clone_size: -
d_call: TRBD1